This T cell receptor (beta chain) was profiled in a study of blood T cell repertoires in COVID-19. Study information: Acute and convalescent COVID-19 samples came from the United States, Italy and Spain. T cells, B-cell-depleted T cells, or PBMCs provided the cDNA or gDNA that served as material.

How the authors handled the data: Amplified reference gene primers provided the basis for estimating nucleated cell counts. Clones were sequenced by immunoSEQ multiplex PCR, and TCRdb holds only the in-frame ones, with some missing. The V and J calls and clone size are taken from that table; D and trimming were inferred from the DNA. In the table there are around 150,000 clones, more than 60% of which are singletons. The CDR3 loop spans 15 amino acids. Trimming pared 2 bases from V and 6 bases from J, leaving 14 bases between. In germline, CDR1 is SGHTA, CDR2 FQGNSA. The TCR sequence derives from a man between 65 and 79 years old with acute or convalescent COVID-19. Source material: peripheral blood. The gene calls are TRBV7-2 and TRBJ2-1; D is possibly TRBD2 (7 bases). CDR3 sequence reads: CASSLRSGGGNEQFF. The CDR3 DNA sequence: TGTGCCAGCAGCTTACGGTCGGGGGGCGGCAATGAGCAGTTCTTC.